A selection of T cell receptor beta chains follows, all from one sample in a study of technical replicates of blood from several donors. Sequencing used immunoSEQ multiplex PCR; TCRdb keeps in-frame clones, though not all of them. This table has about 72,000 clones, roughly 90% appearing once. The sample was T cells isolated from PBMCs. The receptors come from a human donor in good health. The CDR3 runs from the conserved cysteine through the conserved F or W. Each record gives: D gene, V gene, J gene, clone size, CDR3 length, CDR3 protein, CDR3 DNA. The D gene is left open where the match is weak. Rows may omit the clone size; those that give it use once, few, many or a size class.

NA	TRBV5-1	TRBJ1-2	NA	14	CASSLQDTSYGYTF	TGCGCCAGCAGCCTCCAGGACACCTCCTATGGCTACACCTTC
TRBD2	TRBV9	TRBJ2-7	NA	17	CASSVGDQTSGRAFQYF	TGTGCCAGCAGCGTAGGAGACCAGACTAGCGGGAGGGCCTTTCAGTACTTC
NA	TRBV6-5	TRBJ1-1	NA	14	CASSLAGLNTEAFF	TGTGCCAGCAGCCTCGCCGGGTTGAACACTGAAGCTTTCTTT
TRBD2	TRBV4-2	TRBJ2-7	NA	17	CASSLRFSGKSSYEQYF	TGTGCCAGCAGCCTACGATTTAGCGGGAAAAGCTCCTACGAGCAGTACTTC
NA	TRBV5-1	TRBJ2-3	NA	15	CASSLAGGSTDTQYF	TGCGCCAGCAGCTTGGCCGGCGGAAGCACAGATACGCAGTATTTT
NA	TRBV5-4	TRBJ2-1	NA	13	CASSLRELNEQFF	TGTGCCAGCAGCTTGCGGGAGCTCAATGAGCAGTTCTTC
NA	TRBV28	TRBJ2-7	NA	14	CASSLTPGVSEQYF	TGTGCCAGCAGTTTAACCCCAGGGGTAAGCGAGCAGTACTTC
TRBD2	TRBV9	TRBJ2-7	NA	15	CASSVEIGRAYEQYF	TGTGCCAGCAGCGTAGAAATCGGGAGGGCTTACGAGCAGTACTTC
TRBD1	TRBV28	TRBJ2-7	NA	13	CASSWGQNYEQYF	TGTGCCAGCAGTTGGGGACAGAACTACGAGCAGTACTTC
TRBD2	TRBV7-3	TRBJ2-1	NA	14	CASSSGLPYNEQFF	TGTGCCAGCAGCTCGGGACTACCTTACAATGAGCAGTTCTTC
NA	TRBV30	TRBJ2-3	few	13	CACVKRSTDTQYF	TGTGCCTGCGTCAAGCGTAGCACAGATACGCAGTATTTT
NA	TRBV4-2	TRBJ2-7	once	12	CASSQPGYEQYF	TGTGCCAGCAGCCAGCCGGGGTACGAGCAGTACTTC
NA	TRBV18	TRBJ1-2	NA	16	CASSPGGQAANYGYTF	TGTGCCAGCTCACCAGGAGGTCAAGCTGCTAACTATGGCTACACCTTC
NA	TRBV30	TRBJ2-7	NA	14	CAWRRIRDRGEQYF	TGTGCCTGGAGAAGAATACGGGACCGGGGGGAGCAGTACTTC
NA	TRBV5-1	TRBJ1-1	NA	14	CASSLVTGNTEAFF	TGCGCCAGCAGCTTAGTGACGGGGAACACTGAAGCTTTCTTT
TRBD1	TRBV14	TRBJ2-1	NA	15	CASSQTGSSYNEQFF	TGTGCCAGCAGCCAGACAGGGAGCTCCTACAATGAGCAGTTCTTC
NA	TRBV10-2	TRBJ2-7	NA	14	CAIGGGLSSYEQYF	TGCGCCATAGGCGGGGGCCTTAGCTCCTACGAGCAGTACTTC
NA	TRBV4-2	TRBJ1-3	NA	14	CASSQDLYGNTIYF	TGTGCCAGCAGCCAAGATCTATACGGAAACACCATATATTTT
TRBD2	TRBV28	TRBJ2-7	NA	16	CASSGRAGPYSYEQYF	TGTGCCAGCAGTGGGAGAGCGGGACCATACTCCTACGAGCAGTACTTC
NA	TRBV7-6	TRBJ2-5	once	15	CASSLAPGLQETQYF	TGTGCCAGCAGCTTAGCCCCGGGACTCCAAGAGACCCAGTACTTC
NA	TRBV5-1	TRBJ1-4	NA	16	CASSPTGTRTNEKLFF	TGCGCCAGCAGCCCAACCGGGACACGAACTAATGAAAAACTGTTTTTT
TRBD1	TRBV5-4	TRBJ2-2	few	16	CASSSTGGRVTGELFF	TGTGCCAGCAGCTCCACAGGGGGCAGGGTCACCGGGGAGCTGTTTTTT
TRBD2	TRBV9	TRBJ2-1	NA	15	CASSVLAGDGNEQFF	TGTGCCAGCAGCGTCCTAGCGGGAGATGGCAATGAGCAGTTCTTC
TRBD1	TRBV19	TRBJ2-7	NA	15	CASSPSRDSSYEQYF	TGTGCCAGTAGCCCCAGCCGGGACAGTAGCTACGAGCAGTACTTC
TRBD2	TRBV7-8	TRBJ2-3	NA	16	CASSLAAGGGADTQYF	TGTGCCAGCAGCTTAGCAGCGGGAGGGGGGGCAGATACGCAGTATTTT
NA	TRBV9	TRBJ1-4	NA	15	CASSGDTVLDEKLFF	TGTGCCAGCAGCGGAGACACGGTCTTGGATGAAAAACTGTTTTTT
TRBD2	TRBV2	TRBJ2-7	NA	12	CASKREFYEQYF	TGTGCCAGCAAGCGGGAGTTCTACGAGCAGTACTTC
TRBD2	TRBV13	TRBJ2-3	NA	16	CASSPSGTSDYDTQYF	TGTGCCAGCAGCCCCTCCGGGACTAGCGACTACGATACGCAGTATTTT
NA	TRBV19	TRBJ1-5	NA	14	CASSPPGQHQPQHF	TGTGCCAGTAGTCCTCCGGGACAACATCAGCCCCAGCATTTT
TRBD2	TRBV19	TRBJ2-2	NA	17	CASSIVASGGNTGELFF	TGTGCCAGTAGTATTGTGGCTAGCGGGGGAAACACCGGGGAGCTGTTTTTT
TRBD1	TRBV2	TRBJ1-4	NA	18	CASSGNGGQGRRDEKLFF	TGTGCCAGCAGTGGGAATGGGGGACAGGGAAGAAGGGATGAAAAACTGTTTTTT
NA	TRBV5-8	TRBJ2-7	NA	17	CASSTTLWGGAGYEQYF	TGTGCCAGCAGCACGACGTTATGGGGGGGCGCGGGTTACGAGCAGTACTTC
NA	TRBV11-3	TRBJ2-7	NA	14	CASSVGGLSYEQYF	TGTGCCAGCAGCGTAGGGGGACTCTCCTACGAGCAGTACTTC
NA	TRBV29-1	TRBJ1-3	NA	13	CSVDGQNGNTIYF	TGCAGCGTTGACGGACAGAATGGAAACACCATATATTTT
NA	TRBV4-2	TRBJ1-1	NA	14	CASSLHSGNTEAFF	TGTGCCAGCAGCCTACACTCGGGGAACACTGAAGCTTTCTTT
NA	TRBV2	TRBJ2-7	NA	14	CASTPTEDVHEQYF	TGTGCCAGCACCCCGACGGAGGACGTCCACGAGCAGTACTTC
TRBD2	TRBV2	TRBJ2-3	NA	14	CASSQLASTDTQYF	TGTGCCAGCAGTCAACTAGCGAGCACAGATACGCAGTATTTT
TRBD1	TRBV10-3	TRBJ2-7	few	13	CAISPGGPYEQYF	TGTGCCATCAGCCCAGGGGGCCCCTACGAGCAGTACTTC
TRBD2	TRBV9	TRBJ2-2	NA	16	CASSVGGGTNTGELFF	TGTGCCAGCAGCGTAGGGGGGGGGACGAACACCGGGGAGCTGTTTTTT